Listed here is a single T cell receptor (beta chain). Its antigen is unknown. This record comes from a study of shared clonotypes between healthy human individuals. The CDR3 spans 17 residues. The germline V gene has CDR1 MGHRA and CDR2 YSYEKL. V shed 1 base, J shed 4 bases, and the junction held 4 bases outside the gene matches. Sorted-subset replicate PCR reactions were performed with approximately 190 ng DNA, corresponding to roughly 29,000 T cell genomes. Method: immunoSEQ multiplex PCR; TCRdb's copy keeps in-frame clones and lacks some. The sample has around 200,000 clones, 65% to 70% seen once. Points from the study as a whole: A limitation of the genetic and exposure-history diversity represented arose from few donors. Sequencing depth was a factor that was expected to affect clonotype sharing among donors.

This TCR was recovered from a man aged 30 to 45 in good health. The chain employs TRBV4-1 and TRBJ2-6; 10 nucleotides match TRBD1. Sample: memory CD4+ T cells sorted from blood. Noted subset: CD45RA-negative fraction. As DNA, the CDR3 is TGCGCCAGCAGCCAAGGACAGGGGGCGACCGGGGCCAACGTCCTGACTTTC. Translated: CASSQGQGATGANVLTF.